This T cell receptor beta chain was documented in a study of blood T cell repertoires in COVID-19. TCRdb's copy holds only in-frame clones and misses some; the assay was immunoSEQ multiplex PCR. The sample holds about 110,000 clones, around three quarters seen once. CDR1 MGHRA and CDR2 YSYEKL come from the germline V gene. The junction had 4 bases not matched to a gene; V was cut back by 4 bases and J by 1 base. CDR3 size: 15 residues. The sequenced sample consisted of peripheral blood. The genes are TRBV4-1 and TRBJ1-2, with TRBD1 matching over 9 bases. The receptor comes from a human donor in a cohort sampled during active or convalescent COVID-19. CDR3 sequence reads: CASSLGTGINYGYTF. As DNA, the CDR3 is TGCGCCAGCAGCCTCGGGACAGGGATTAACTATGGCTACACCTTC.